This TCR beta chain was obtained from a study of blood T cell repertoires in COVID-19. Study as a whole: COVID-19 samples collected from the United States, Italy and Spain covered acute and convalescent phases.

This CDR3 is built from 14 residues. In germline, CDR1 is SQVTM, CDR2 ANQGSEA. Trimming shortened V by 7 bases and J by 0 bases, and 13 bases separated the two germline ends. TCRdb's copy holds only in-frame clones and misses some; the assay was immunoSEQ multiplex PCR. The sample yields about 170,000 clones, more than 85% seen once. The TCR was taken from a woman older than 75 in a cohort sampled during active or convalescent COVID-19. The rearrangement uses TRBV29-1 and TRBJ1-3; tentative D call: TRBD1 (5 bases). Sequenced input: peripheral blood. The CDR3 region is CSAQTVPSGNTIYF. The CDR3 region has the DNA TGCAGCGCCCAGACAGTCCCCTCTGGAAACACCATATATTTT. The full variable domain, in which reference TRBV29-1 and TRBJ1-3 provide the parts outside the CDR3, is SAVISQKPSRDICQRGTSLTIQCQVDSQVTMMFWYRQQPGQSLTLIATANQGSEATYESGFVIDKFPISRPNLTFSTLTVSNMSPEDSSIYLCSAQTVPSGNTIYFGEGSWLTVV.